The 19 T cell receptor beta chains listed next were all sequenced from one sample in a study of control samples from healthy donors and cancer patients (TCRdb year 2020). Libraries were constructed by the immunoSEQ multiplex PCR assay. TCRdb's version of the immuneACCESS table is confined to in-frame rearrangements and falls short of the full clone set. An unresolved V gene accounts for under half of the shortfall where checked; the remainder is of unknown origin. This sample lists over 200,000 clones; roughly four fifths were detected once. 10% to 15% of the sample goes to the ten largest clones. The source material was PBMCs. The receptors were sampled from a woman aged 55-70 years with lung cancer.

Of note for this clone: Sequence at one end of the junction differs from germline and may be a read error. The genes are TRBV4-2 and TRBJ2-5, with D uncertain. This CDR3 comprises 15 residues. Germline CDR1 and CDR2: LGHNA and YNFKEQ. CDR3 sequence (DNA): TGTGCCAGCAGCGCCGCTTTCTATTCACCGGGCCTGATGCACTTC. This sequence encodes CASSAAFYSPGLMHF.

This chain joins TRBV5-1 and TRBJ2-6; D not resolved. Germline CDR1 and CDR2: SGHRS and YFSETQ. Trimming stripped 1 base from V and 0 bases from J, with 8 bases between. This CDR3 is 16 amino acids long. CDR3 DNA: TGCGCCAGCAGCTTGTTGCAGTTCTCTGGGGCCAACGTCCTGACTTTC. Its translation is CASSLLQFSGANVLTF.

The chain combines TRBV28 with TRBJ2-1; D is undetermined. Trimming took off 2 bases at V and 8 bases at J, with 13 bases between the two ends. The germline CDR1 and CDR2 sequences are MDHEN and SYDVKM. The CDR3 length is 14 residues. Here the CDR3 DNA reads TGTGCCAGCAGTTTACCCTTCCCTAATTATGAGCAGTTCTTC. Translated, it gives CASSLPFPNYEQFF.

The chain carries TRBV29-1 and TRBJ2-5; D gene unclear. The CDR3 has 12 amino acids. Trimming removed 5 bases at V and 2 bases at J, with 9 bases between. Germline values: CDR1 SQVTM, CDR2 ANQGSEA. The CDR3 loop reads CSVSLVQETQYF. The CDR3 nucleotides read TGCAGCGTTTCTTTGGTACAAGAGACCCAGTACTTC.

The rearrangement joins TRBV19 to TRBJ2-1, with a possible D match to TRBD2 (6 bases). Germline V gene sequence: CDR1 LNHDA, CDR2 SQIVND (reference sequence). Trimming removed 3 bases at V and 2 bases at J, with 11 bases between. The CDR3 loop spans 15 amino acids. The CDR3 region has the DNA TGTGCCAGTAGTATCCGCGGGGAGACCTACAATGAGCAGTTCTTC. Translation: CASSIRGETYNEQFF.

The chain uses TRBV9 and TRBJ2-7, with D hard to call. Between the trimmed V and J ends, which lost 0 bases and 2 bases, there was a span of 12 bases. There are 15 residues in the CDR3. The germline CDR1 and CDR2 sequences are SGDLS and YYNGEE. CDR3 nucleotides: TGTGCCAGCAGCGTAGACGGCAAAAGGCCCTACGAGCAGTACTTC. Translated: CASSVDGKRPYEQYF.

The rearrangement uses TRBV28 and TRBJ1-4, with a weak D call TRBD1 (5 bases). This CDR3 is built from 14 residues. In germline, CDR1 is MDHEN, CDR2 SYDVKM. Trimming took 3 bases from V and 3 from J, leaving 8 bases between them. This chain's CDR3 is CASSFGGSNEKLFF. The CDR3, as DNA: TGTGCCAGCAGTTTTGGGGGTTCTAATGAAAAACTGTTTTTT.

This chain connects TRBV5-6 to TRBJ1-2; TRBD1 matches at 10 bases. The CDR3 totals 14 residues. V gave up 4 bases and J gave up 3 bases; unmatched junction bases: 3. Germline CDR1 reads SGHDT; CDR2 reads YYEEEE. In DNA, the CDR3 is TGTGCCAGCAGCCCGGACAGGGGGGACTATGGCTACACCTTC. Translation gives CASSPDRGDYGYTF.

This sequence joins TRBV10-2 and TRBJ1-1, with D possibly TRBD1 on 6 matching bases. CDR1 is WSHSY and CDR2 is SAAADI in the germline V gene. Between the trimmed V and J ends, which lost 6 bases and 1 base, there was a span of 12 bases. This CDR3 contains 14 residues. The CDR3 here is CASRRTVWNTEAFF. CDR3 DNA sequence: TGCGCCAGCAGACGGACAGTTTGGAACACTGAAGCTTTCTTT.

Remarks on this clone: Sequence at one end of the junction differs from germline and may be a read error. In nucleotides, the CDR3 is TGTGCCACCAGCAGAGATCTCGCTAGCAGTGGTACGCGGTATTTT. Its protein is CATSRDLASSGTRYF. J is TRBJ2-3 and V is TRBV15; tentative D call: TRBD2 (5 bases). The CDR3 contains 15 residues. The germline gives CDR1 LNHNV, CDR2 YYDKDF (reference sequence).

This rearrangement joins TRBV6-5 to TRBJ2-6; D remains ambiguous. This CDR3 contains 15 residues. Germline V gives CDR1 MNHEY, CDR2 SVGAGI. V lost 8 bases to trimming and J lost 1 base, with 12 bases between them. Written as DNA, the CDR3 is TGTGCCAGCTATAACCCGCCATCTGGGGCCAACGTCCTGACTTTC. It translates to CASYNPPSGANVLTF.

CDR3 sequence (DNA): TGTGCCAGCAGCCAGGGGGTGGATTCACCCCTCCACTTT. Translated: CASSQGVDSPLHF. V is TRBV3-1 (or the pseudogene TRBV3-2) and J is TRBJ1-6, with D perhaps TRBD1 (5 bases). Germline V gene sequence: CDR1 LGHDT, CDR2 YNNKEL (reference sequence). The CDR3 extends over 13 amino acids. Trimming stripped 3 bases from V and 8 bases from J, with 8 bases between.

The genes are TRBV4-1 and TRBJ1-5, with D perhaps TRBD1 (5 bases). The CDR3 is made up of 15 amino acids. Germline values: CDR1 MGHRA, CDR2 YSYEKL. Trimming pared 0 bases from V and 7 bases from J, leaving 13 bases between. This chain's CDR3 is CASSQDGGIGQPQHF. CDR3 nucleotide sequence: TGCGCCAGCAGCCAAGACGGGGGGATCGGACAGCCCCAGCATTTT.

This rearrangement joins TRBV7-3 to TRBJ2-5; no definite D call. CDR3 length equals 11 residues. Trimming pared 6 bases from V and 1 base from J, leaving 3 bases between. Germline V gives CDR1 SGHTA, CDR2 FQGTGA. CDR3 coding DNA: TGTGCCAGCAGTCTCCAAGAGACCCAGTACTTC. Translated, it gives CASSLQETQYF.

The chain combines TRBV27 with TRBJ1-1, with D possibly TRBD1 on 5 matching bases. Germline CDR1 MNHEY, CDR2 SMNVEV (reference sequence). The CDR3 has 13 residues. V gave up 6 bases and J gave up 4 bases, with 12 bases separating them. The CDR3 is CASSSGHVTEAFF. As DNA, the CDR3 is TGTGCCAGCAGCTCCGGACACGTCACTGAAGCTTTCTTT.

The J gene is TRBJ2-3, the V gene TRBV10-2, with TRBD2 matching over 11 bases. With 7 bases clipped from V and 3 bases from J, the junction kept 9 bases outside the gene matches. The CDR3 length is 16 residues. The germline V gene has CDR1 WSHSY and CDR2 SAAADI. The CDR3 sequence: CASISDRLAGTDTQYF. The CDR3 DNA reads TGCGCCAGCATTTCGGATAGACTAGCGGGGACAGATACGCAGTATTTT.

The rearrangement joins TRBV10-1 to TRBJ1-1; a weak D match, TRBD1 (5 bases). V lost 2 bases and J lost 7, with 20 bases in between. The CDR3 is made up of 16 amino acids. CDR1 and CDR2 (germline): WNHNN, SYGVQD (reference sequence). In DNA form, the CDR3 reads TGCGCCAGCAGTGAGAGGATGCACGGGGCTAGTGGTGAAGCTTTCTTT. It encodes CASSERMHGASGEAFF.

The chain links TRBV7-3 to TRBJ2-2, with D possibly matching TRBD1 (6 bases). This CDR3 has 14 residues. V shed 5 bases and J shed 7 bases, with 14 bases lying between them. Germline loops: CDR1 SGHTA, CDR2 FQGTGA. CDR3 region: CASSPTKGVGELFF. The CDR3 nucleotides read TGTGCCAGCAGCCCAACCAAGGGGGTCGGGGAGCTGTTTTTT.

This clone was counted a single time. The chain links TRBV5-6 to TRBJ1-1, with 7 bases lining up with TRBD1. Unmatched junction bases numbered 7, after V lost 4 bases and J lost 1 base. The CDR3 loop spans 15 amino acids. The germline gives CDR1 SGHDT, CDR2 YYEEEE. CDR3 region: CASSVNRGGNTEAFF. CDR3 sequence (DNA): TGTGCCAGCAGCGTGAACAGGGGAGGGAACACTGAAGCTTTCTTT. The whole variable domain, filled in from reference TRBV5-6 and TRBJ1-1, reads DAGVTQSPTHLIKTRGQQVTLRCSPKSGHDTVSWYQQALGQGPQFIFQYYEEEERQRGNFPDRFSGHQFPNYSSELNVNALLLGDSALYLCASSVNRGGNTEAFFGQGTRLTVV.